This paragraph reports one T cell receptor beta chain. The antigen remains unidentified. The sample is drawn from a study of cytomegalovirus exposure and HLA in healthy donors. Findings of the study overall: The authors assumed roughly uniform sequencing depth across donors for presence/absence analyses. Reportedly, diagnosis of cytomegalovirus status by the classifier showed high specificity and sensitivity.

Germline V gene data show CDR1 as MDHEN and CDR2 as SYDVKM. This CDR3 is built from 17 residues. Trimming cost V 3 bases and J 0 bases, with 14 bases left between them. 13 Jbeta primers and 60 Vbeta primers were used for the PCR. The data were produced by immunoSEQ multiplex PCR, yet TCRdb's version contains in-frame clones alone and is incomplete. The table has about 160,000 clones, around 79% seen once. This chain links TRBV28 with TRBJ2-2; tentatively, D is TRBD1 (5 bases). The sequence derives from a man aged 40-50 years in good health and CMV-seronegative. The sample was PBMCs. As DNA, the CDR3 is TGTGCCAGCAGTTTCGAGTGGACACAACCGAACACCGGGGAGCTGTTTTTT. Protein product: CASSFEWTQPNTGELFF.